This TCR beta chain derives from a study of cytomegalovirus exposure and HLA in healthy donors (dated by TCRdb to about 2017). With respect to the entire study: According to an earlier analysis of a few hundred of the donors, some 180 million T cells yielded roughly 110 million unique TCR beta sequences and around 300 Gb of sequence data. An early release covering around 630 HLA-typed donors comprised approximately 300 gigabases of sequencing data and tens of millions of unique TCR sequences. Among the roughly 400 genotyped donors, approximately 81% belonged to the genetic ancestry cluster associated with self-reported Caucasian donors. The study was designed to test whether signatures of past pathogen exposure could be identified by cataloging public T cell receptors. The study used immunosequencing to profile the T cell repertoires of several hundred subjects and linked those repertoires to cytomegalovirus serostatus. Besides the first cohort of around 670 subjects, a separate validation cohort made up of some 110 different subjects was used. To predict cytomegalovirus infection status, the study brought together high-throughput TCR immunosequencing, statistical association of individual TCRs with disease status, and machine learning. To study patterns of TCR occurrence, a later analysis re-analyzed previously published TCR beta repertoires from 666 donors and added high-resolution HLA genotyping. The later analysis used no new phenotypic data to find candidate immune exposures, relying instead on TCR beta sequences and their occurrence across donors. An earlier analysis of some 500 of the donors applied high-throughput TCR beta sequencing to assess whether each TCR beta V gene segment acted as functional or pseudogenic. Donor age, sex, ethnicity and CMV serostatus were compiled together with the repertoire data. A later genetic analysis took genome-wide SNP genotypes for 398 of the 666 donors and used that subset as a discovery cohort. All discovery cohort repertoires had been generated using a single sequencing platform. Class I and class II HLA loci were covered by the typing at four-digit resolution. The number of typed donors differed by locus: about 620-640 for A, B, C, DRB1 and DQB1; approximately 530 for DQA1; over 600 for DPA1; and around 490 for DPB1. A few DR-DQ haplotypes were treated as single units for association and clustering because of strong linkage in the cohort. On average, around 200,000 unique TCR beta nucleotide sequences were sequenced per donor among 398 genotyped donors of the cohort, with roughly 18% of those sequences being non-productive. The investigation overall reported the following: Linkage disequilibrium might explain the correlated functional status among segregating V segments, but an unknown experimental factor could not be ruled out. According to a later analysis, TCR association rates differed among HLA loci, with DRB1 alleles showing the most associated TCRs and HLA-C alleles showing the fewest. Immune exposure information for the cohort was limited to CMV serostatus. Because counts were too low, some 17 rarely observed V segments, including chromosome 9 orphons, were left out of the earlier analysis of a few hundred of the donors. A later genetic analysis reported fewer N-insertions in productive TCRs among donors in an Asian-associated ancestry cluster than the 666-donor mean. Assigning TCR associations to individual alleles was difficult when HLA alleles, especially DR and DQ, strongly co-occurred. Presence/absence analyses assumed roughly uniform sequencing depth across donors, an assumption that may not hold. Most TCR sequences were seen in very few donors, while some public TCRs were found in many individuals. A later genetic analysis associated a missense DCLRE1C variant with V-gene and J-gene trimming of TCR beta chains, and an independent cohort replicated the association. A cluster of highly shared sequence variants was judged likely to represent a technical artifact of the sequencing pipeline. Some IMGT-functional V segments, including TRBV6-2 and TRBV6-3, could not be distinguished by the 87-base-pair reads and were therefore excluded. Cytomegalovirus status was reported to be diagnosed by the classifier with high specificity and sensitivity in both the original and validation cohorts. Broadly in line with IMGT annotations, most TCR beta V segments showed up in productive rearrangements about 87% or about 30% of the time in an earlier analysis of several hundred of the donors. Because HLA typing was missing for some donors at each locus, association tests included only the typed subset. A few of the identified cytomegalovirus-associated TCR beta chains were confirmed in vitro to be specific for cytomegalovirus antigens. The authors suggested that the approach could potentially be generalized to other disease states and immunological phenotypes. This cohort had only TCR beta chains sequenced, and the lack of alpha or paired-chain data limited which features could be detected. A further reported finding was that TCR beta sequences accurately predicted the HLA-A and HLA-B alleles for most subjects in the first cohort. Specific HLA alleles were associated with over 15,000 TCR beta sequences at a false discovery rate of 0.05 in a later analysis. A later analysis found that HLA-associated TCR beta chains were more clonally expanded and had lower generation probabilities than equally common non-associated chains. According to a later analysis, most CMV-associated TCR beta chains appeared to be HLA-restricted, and the HLA associations seemed to be driven largely by CMV exposure. Several of the top co-occurrence clusters appeared to be linked to parvovirus B19, influenza, CMV and Epstein-Barr virus, according to a later analysis. A total of 150 to 200 TCR beta chains were listed by the study as associated with cytomegalovirus.

A remark on this clone: The clone's antigen remains unknown. No much larger clonotype is one base removed from it; base qualities were not supplied.

The V end loses 3 bases and the J end loses 7 bases, and a stretch of 22 bases separates them. Taken from the germline V gene, the CDR1 and CDR2 loops are KGHSH and LQKENI. There are 16 amino acids in the CDR3, from cysteine to phenylalanine inclusive. Just the 48-base CDR3 DNA is kept, in frame starting at base 1. Receptors were amplified or captured by the immunoSEQ multiplex PCR assay. A mixture of 60 forward primers for TCR Vbeta segments and 13 reverse primers for TCR Jbeta segments was used in the multiplex PCR. The CDR3 region of rearranged TCR beta genes was amplified from genomic DNA by a multiplex PCR assay. The Illumina HiSeq System was used to sequence the amplified TCR beta libraries as 87-base-pair reads. On the study's bioinformatics: A later analysis tallied 75 million to 95 million unique TCR beta chains across the 666 repertoires, and around 12 million of those chains were shared by two or more donors. A nearest-neighbor algorithm error-corrected the raw reads and collapsed the reads into unique sequences, merging closely related sequences to remove PCR and sequencing errors. CDR3 sequences were aligned to IMGT reference sequences to assign V, D and J gene segments. For a sequence to be retained, a match of at least six nucleotides was required to both a V gene segment and a J gene segment. A rearrangement was called productive if the CDR3 had no stop codons and remained in frame with V and J, and every other rearrangement was called non-productive. CDR3 was defined by IMGT convention, running from the second conserved V-encoded cysteine to the conserved J-encoded phenylalanine. In an earlier analysis of around 570 of the donors, sequences lacking an unambiguous match to a single V gene segment were excluded. In an earlier analysis of several hundred of the donors, V segments were called functional above 56.7% productive rearrangements and were called segregating when the between-donor standard deviation exceeded 5%. A statistical classification framework was developed to diagnose cytomegalovirus status using the catalog of TCR beta chain sequences. In a later analysis, V and J genes were assigned by comparing TCR nucleotide sequences against IMGT/GENE-DB human TR gene sequences. The TCRdist pipeline was used in a later analysis to assign CDR3 sequences and most-parsimonious VDJ recombination scenarios. A later analysis defined each TCR beta chain by its CDR3 amino acid sequence plus V-gene family, and excluded reads lacking a unique V-gene family. A later analysis removed over 500 highly shared, low-generation-probability nucleotide sequences to deal with suspected cross-contamination and a sequencing artifact. For each public chain, a later analysis derived a clonal expansion index from normalized ranks of inferred template counts within each repertoire. Generation probabilities in a later analysis came from a VDJ recombination model fitted to out-of-frame rearrangements, and those results were checked against IGoR. A later analysis scored TCR-TCR, TCR-HLA and TCR-CMV co-occurrence with hypergeometric tests, applying a repertoire-size bias correction to TCR pairs. A later analysis estimated false discovery rates by permuting HLA or CMV assignments 20 times. In a later analysis, co-occurring TCRs were grouped using DBSCAN, with TCRdist sequence similarity added in when clustering inside HLA-allele-positive subsets. Repertoires with fewer than 30,000 or more than 120,000 public chains were left out of co-occurrence clustering, as were about 5 repertoires with anomalous nucleotide sharing. Entries here come from immuneACCESS through TCRdb and include only in-frame sequences with V and J called. Some clones fail to appear in such tables; in the studies checked, an unresolved V gene covers under half of the shortfall, and the cause of the remainder is unknown. That table supplies the V and J calls and clone size; D and trimming were determined from the DNA. A total of 150,000 to 200,000 clones appear in this sample, roughly 72% of them only once. The ten biggest clones cover approximately 2.1% of the sample.

The cohort comprised fewer than 700 healthy bone marrow donors. All cohort members were sampled while nominally healthy, although unrecorded immune exposures were likely present. The donor was CMV seropositive and was included in the group of some 290 seropositive cohort members. Every donor gave a peripheral blood sample, and the peripheral blood mononuclear cells from that sample were used for TCR beta sequencing. The Qiagen DNeasy Blood Extraction Kit was used to extract genomic DNA from the blood cell samples. This sequence uses TRBV18 and TRBJ2-7; the D gene is perhaps TRBD2, on 6 matching bases. The TCR sequence derives from a woman between 25 and 40 years old in good health and CMV-seropositive. The specimen was PBMCs. The nucleotide sequence reads as follows: TGTGCCAGCTCACCCGAAACATTCGCAGCAAGCGGGGAGCAGTACTTC. Translation gives CASSPETFAASGEQYF.